This is a list of T cell receptor beta chains from one sample in a study of shared clonotypes between healthy human individuals. Data came from immunoSEQ multiplex PCR; TCRdb stores just in-frame clones and leaves some out. Among 2 million to 2.5 million clones listed, 85% to 95% were seen once. The sequenced sample was naive CD4+ T cells from PBMCs. These receptor sequences come from a young man in good health. Some clones in this sample may be carry-over from other donors' samples. CDR3s include the opening cysteine and the closing phenylalanine or tryptophan. A D gene is named only where the DNA matches it firmly. Some rows have no size entry. The others give once, few or many, or a class for an expanded clone.

>TRBV9|TRBJ2-7|TRBD1|NA
TGTGCCAGCAGCGTAGAGGGGGCCTTCCGGGAGCAGTACTTC
CASSVEGAFREQYF
>TRBV2|TRBJ2-7|TRBD2|NA
TGTGCCAGCCGGCGGGGGGAGCAGTACTTC
CASRRGEQYF
>TRBV6-5|TRBJ2-2|TRBD2|NA
TGTGCCAGCGGGGGCGGGAGGTTAACCGGGGAGCTGTTTTTT
CASGGGRLTGELFF
>TRBV7-2|TRBJ2-5|NA|NA
TGTGCCACCAGCTTGGGAGAGGAGACCCAGTACTTC
CATSLGEETQYF
>TRBV5-1|TRBJ2-5|NA|once
TGCGCCAGCATGTTAGTGGCTGGTGGGGAGACCCAGTACTTC
CASMLVAGGETQYF
>TRBV28|TRBJ1-2|TRBD1|NA
TGTGCCAGCAGTGCACAATTCGCGGGCAGGGGGGATGGCTACACCTTC
CASSAQFAGRGDGYTF
>TRBV7-3|TRBJ1-1|NA|NA
TGTGCCAGCAGCTTACTGCCGAAGAACACTGAAGCTTTCTTT
CASSLLPKNTEAFF
>TRBV10-3|TRBJ1-4|NA|NA
TGTGCCATCAGTGAGGGGGTCAGTGAAAAACTGTTTTTT
CAISEGVSEKLFF
>TRBV7-2|TRBJ1-2|TRBD1|NA
TGTGCCAGCAGCGCGGACAGGGTCTATGGCTACACCTTC
CASSADRVYGYTF
>TRBV29-1|TRBJ2-1|NA|NA
TGCAGCGTTGTACCAGCATTTTCCTACAATGAGCAGTTCTTC
CSVVPAFSYNEQFF
>TRBV25-1|TRBJ2-3|NA|NA
TGTGCCAGCCGTACAGAAGGGGATACGCAGTATTTT
CASRTEGDTQYF
>TRBV6-6|TRBJ2-7|NA|NA
TGTGCCAGCAGTTACGCGGCCTGGGAGCAGTACTTC
CASSYAAWEQYF
>TRBV4-1|TRBJ2-7|NA|NA
TGCGCCAGCAGCCAAGGCCTAGCCTACGAGCAGTACTTC
CASSQGLAYEQYF
>TRBV5-1|TRBJ1-4|NA|once
TGCGCCAGCAGCACGGACTATACAACGGGAAAACTGTTTTTT
CASSTDYTTGKLFF
>TRBV5-1|TRBJ1-1|NA|NA
TGCGCCAGCAGCGAGGGAACGGCCTCGAACACTGAAGCTTTCTTT
CASSEGTASNTEAFF
>TRBV6-4|TRBJ2-3|TRBD2|NA
TGTGCCAGCAGCCAGGGAGGGAACGACGCAGATACGCAGTATTTT
CASSQGGNDADTQYF
>TRBV29-1|TRBJ1-1|NA|few
TGCAGCGTTGAACGGACGCTTTTAGCTTTCTTT
CSVERTLLAFF
>TRBV18|TRBJ2-1|TRBD1|NA
TGTGCCAGCTCACGACAGGGTGGTTCGGATGAGCAGTTCTTC
CASSRQGGSDEQFF
>TRBV28|TRBJ1-2|NA|NA
TGTGCCAGCTTTAGCGGGTATGGCTACACCTTC
CASFSGYGYTF
>TRBV9|TRBJ2-2|TRBD2|NA
TGTGCCAGCACCGACCCCCCGGGGCTAGCGGTAGACACCGGGGAGCTGTTTTTT
CASTDPPGLAVDTGELFF
>TRBV19|TRBJ2-2|TRBD1|NA
TGTGCCACCCACAGGGGGGACACCGGGGAGCTGTTTTTT
CATHRGDTGELFF
>TRBV7-7|TRBJ2-1|NA|NA
TGTGCCAGCAGCCCCGCAAGAGGGAGTAGAAATGAGCAGTTCTTC
CASSPARGSRNEQFF
>TRBV5-1|TRBJ1-4|NA|NA
TGCGCCAGCAGCTCACTTTGGGGAGGCGAAAAACTGTTTTTT
CASSSLWGGEKLFF
>TRBV29-1|TRBJ1-1|NA|few
TGCAGCGTGGACAGCTTCACTGAAGCTTTCTTT
CSVDSFTEAFF
>TRBV5-6|TRBJ1-4|NA|NA
TGTGCCAGCAGCGCGGGGAAGGTTAATGAAAAACTGTTTTTT
CASSAGKVNEKLFF
>TRBV9|TRBJ1-2|TRBD1|once
TGTGCCAGCAGCGTAGGGTCGGGGACAGCCCCAAGATACACCTTC
CASSVGSGTAPRYTF
>TRBV20-1|TRBJ1-1|NA|NA
TGCAGTGCCAGGGGTTTCGGTGAAGCTTTCTTT
CSARGFGEAFF
>TRBV15|TRBJ2-3|TRBD1|NA
TGTGCCACCAGCAGTCAAATGACAGGGGGAACAGATACGCAGTATTTT
CATSSQMTGGTDTQYF
>TRBV27|TRBJ1-4|NA|NA
TGTGCCAGCAGACCGGCAGGGTTTCCGGCTAATGAAAAACTGTTTTTT
CASRPAGFPANEKLFF
>TRBV7-3|TRBJ2-1|NA|NA
TGTGCCAGCAGCTTAATGAGGGGACGCGATGAGCAGTTCTTC
CASSLMRGRDEQFF
>TRBV28|TRBJ2-7|NA|NA
TGTGCCAGCAGTTTAGGGGGGGGCGCGGGTAACGAGCAGTACTTC
CASSLGGGAGNEQYF
>TRBV5-4|TRBJ2-5|NA|NA
TGTGCCAGCAGGTCACAGGGAAGAGAGACCCAGTACTTC
CASRSQGRETQYF
>TRBV7-9|TRBJ2-5|NA|NA
TGTGCCAGCAGCTCACCGGGACTTCCCTTGGAGACCCAGTACTTC
CASSSPGLPLETQYF
>TRBV2|TRBJ1-1|NA|few
TGTGCCAGCAGTCTTGCAGGGCAGAACACTGAAGCTTTCTTT
CASSLAGQNTEAFF
>TRBV5-1|TRBJ2-5|TRBD1|NA
TGCGCCAGCAGCCCGGGACAGGGGGACGAAGAGACCCAGTACTTC
CASSPGQGDEETQYF
>TRBV29-1|TRBJ2-7|NA|NA
TGCAGCGTTGGGGGTCTGACCTACGAGCAGTACTTC
CSVGGLTYEQYF
>TRBV9|TRBJ2-2|NA|NA
TGTGCCAGCAGCGTAAGGGGAGTTTCGGACACCGGGGAGCTGTTTTTT
CASSVRGVSDTGELFF
>TRBV10-2|TRBJ2-3|NA|NA
TGCGCCAGCAGACCCCCCCGGGACGGCTACACAGATACGCAGTATTTT
CASRPPRDGYTDTQYF
>TRBV7-9|TRBJ1-2|TRBD1|once
TGTGCCAGCACAAAGACAGGGCCCGTAAGACTACATGGCTACACCTTC
CASTKTGPVRLHGYTF
>TRBV6-6|TRBJ2-5|TRBD2|NA
TGTGCCAGCAGTTCCAGGGAGGGGCAAGAGACCCAGTACTTC
CASSSREGQETQYF
>TRBV6-5|TRBJ2-1|TRBD1|NA
TGTGCCAGCAGTTTAACCGGGACAGCGGCGCGAGGTGAGCAGTTCTTC
CASSLTGTAARGEQFF
>TRBV11-2|TRBJ2-1|NA|NA
TGTGCCAGCAGCGTGAGGCCGCAGGGGGGGGAGAATGAGCAGTTCTTC
CASSVRPQGGENEQFF
>TRBV13|TRBJ2-5|NA|NA
TGTGCCAGCGGTCCCGGGAAGGAGACCCAGTACTTC
CASGPGKETQYF
>TRBV19|TRBJ2-7|NA|NA
TGTGCCAGTAGTTCCCCGGGCAGGTTCACCTACGAGCAGTACTTC
CASSSPGRFTYEQYF
>TRBV7-9|TRBJ2-7|TRBD2|NA
TGTGCCAGCAGCTCAATCGCTAAACCTTTCGGACTAGCGGGAGGTGAGCAGTACTTC
CASSSIAKPFGLAGGEQYF
>TRBV15|TRBJ2-7|TRBD2|NA
TGTGCCACCAGTTTAGCGGGAGTTCGAATCGAGCAGTACTTC
CATSLAGVRIEQYF
>TRBV6-5|TRBJ1-1|NA|NA
TGTGCCAGCACCCCAGAGGGGAACACTGAAGCTTTCTTT
CASTPEGNTEAFF
>TRBV7-3|TRBJ2-1|TRBD2|NA
TGTGCCAGCAGCGCTACTAGCGGGAGGCCCACGGGTGAGCAGTTCTTC
CASSATSGRPTGEQFF
>TRBV27|TRBJ2-7|TRBD2|once
TGTGCCAGCAGTCTCTGGACTAGCCCAACCTACGAGCAGTACTTC
CASSLWTSPTYEQYF
>TRBV28|TRBJ2-5|NA|NA
TGTGCCAGCAGTTTCAGGGTTCCTGAGACCCAGTACTTC
CASSFRVPETQYF